These 13 T cell receptor beta chains share one sample of origin, sequenced in a study of control samples from healthy donors and cancer patients. Generated by immunoSEQ multiplex PCR, the TCRdb table keeps only in-frame clones and is missing some. The repertoire holds over 200,000 clones, with around 79% as singletons. The sequenced material came from PBMCs. Receptor source: a woman aged 55-70 years with lung cancer.

A single count supports this clone. The chain joins TRBV12-3 or TRBV12-4 to TRBJ2-7; a weak D match, TRBD1 (5 bases). Trimming took 6 bases from V and 5 from J, leaving 11 bases between them. The CDR3 spans 12 residues. The CDR3 DNA reads as TGTGCCAGCAGGTCGGAAGGGGACGAGCAGTACTTC. Protein product: CASRSEGDEQYF.

With respect to this clone: Other nucleotide sequences in the sample specify the same CDR3. The gene calls are TRBV11-2 and TRBJ2-7, with D perhaps TRBD1 (5 bases). CDR3 size: 12 residues. The V and J ends lost 2 bases and 4 bases respectively, with 6 bases between them. Germline V gives CDR1 SGHAT, CDR2 FQNNGV. Here the CDR3 reads CASSLQGYEQYF. DNA for the CDR3: TGTGCCAGCAGCTTACAGGGATACGAGCAGTACTTC. The full variable domain, its missing parts supplied by reference TRBV11-2 and TRBJ2-7, is EAGVAQSPRYKIIEKRQSVAFWCNPISGHATLYWYQQILGQGPKLLIQFQNNGVVDDSQLPKDRFSAERLKGVDSTLKIQPAKLEDSAVYLCASSLQGYEQYFGPGTRLTVT.

V usage is TRBV7-2 and J usage is TRBJ1-2, with TRBD1 matching over 8 bases. Germline CDR1 SGHTA, CDR2 FQGNSA. V was pared by 5 bases and J by 7 bases, with 6 bases of the junction left unmatched. There are 13 residues in the CDR3. This chain's CDR3 is CASSTTGVGGYTF. CDR3 DNA sequence: TGTGCCAGCAGCACGACAGGGGTCGGTGGCTACACCTTC. Filled out from reference TRBV7-2 and TRBJ1-2, the complete variable domain reads GAGVSQSPSNKVTEKGKDVELRCDPISGHTALYWYRQSLGQGLEFLIYFQGNSAPDKSGLPSDRFSAERTGGSVSTLTIQRTQQEDSAVYLCASSTTGVGGYTFGSGTRLTVV.

This clone came up once. This rearrangement joins TRBV18 to TRBJ1-2; no definite D call. V lost 0 bases to trimming and J lost 6 bases, with 8 bases between them. The germline CDR1 and CDR2 sequences are KGHSH and LQKENI. This CDR3 is 13 amino acids long. CDR3 amino acids: CASSPPNLDGYTF. The CDR3 coding sequence is TGTGCCAGCTCACCACCGAACTTAGATGGCTACACCTTC.

J is TRBJ1-5 and V is TRBV2, with D unresolved. V dropped 4 bases and J dropped 2 bases, with 9 bases sitting between them. This CDR3 has 14 residues. The germline V gene encodes CDR1 SNHLY and CDR2 FYNNEI. Written as DNA, the CDR3 is TGTGCCAGCAGTGGGGATACGCGCAATCAGCCCCAGCATTTT. This codes for CASSGDTRNQPQHF.

The gene calls are TRBV5-1 and TRBJ1-2, with 7 bases fitting TRBD1. The ends lost 0 bases at V and 1 base at J; junction bases unmatched: 6. This CDR3 contains 16 residues. Germline V gives CDR1 SGHRS, CDR2 YFSETQ. The CDR3 region has the DNA TGCGCCAGCAGCTTGGCCCCGGGACAGCGTAACTATGGCTACACCTTC. Translating it yields CASSLAPGQRNYGYTF.

The chain combines TRBV5-5 with TRBJ1-2; unclear D gene. V shed 3 bases and J shed 7 bases, with 13 bases lying between them. The length of the CDR3 is 13 residues. Germline CDR1 and CDR2: SGHKS and YYEKEE (reference sequence). The CDR3 region is CASSYTFEGGYTF. CDR3 nucleotides: TGTGCCAGCAGCTATACATTTGAGGGTGGCTACACCTTC.

Only a few counts were recorded for this clone. The CDR3 region is CASSLGTGGDGYTF. The DNA of the CDR3 is TGTGCCAGCAGCTTAGGGACAGGGGGCGATGGCTACACCTTC. The V call is TRBV7-9, the J call TRBJ1-2; 11 bases map to TRBD1. The trim removed 1 base at V and 6 bases at J, leaving 1 base unmatched. Germline lookup yields CDR1 SEHNR and CDR2 FQNEAQ (reference sequence). This CDR3 has 14 amino acids.

The chain links TRBV11-2 to TRBJ1-3; possibly TRBD1 for D (5 bases). The CDR3 loop spans 14 amino acids. Trimming stripped 5 bases from V and 10 bases from J, with 18 bases between. The V gene's germline CDR1 is SGHAT and CDR2 FQNNGV. The CDR3 spells CASSPGNRGSTIYF. CDR3 in DNA: TGTGCCAGCAGCCCCGGTAATAGGGGCTCGACCATATATTTT.

The chain combines TRBV6-5 with TRBJ1-4; weak D call: TRBD1 (5 bases). V shed 8 bases and J shed 3 bases, with 13 bases lying between them. Germline lookup yields CDR1 MNHEY and CDR2 SVGAGI. CDR3 size: 14 residues. The CDR3 region is CASARGRSNEKLFF. The CDR3 DNA reads as TGTGCCAGCGCTAGGGGACGGTCTAATGAAAAACTGTTTTTT.

This clone was recorded only once. The CDR3 DNA sequence: TGTGCCAGCAATAGTCGGCCAGAAAGCAATCAGCCCCAGCATTTT. Protein: CASNSRPESNQPQHF. V is TRBV2 and J is TRBJ1-5; D not certain. Germline loops: CDR1 SNHLY, CDR2 FYNNEI. The CDR3 extends over 15 amino acids. Trimming removed 7 bases at V and 1 base at J, with 14 bases between.

The rearrangement uses TRBV4-1 and TRBJ2-7, with 9 bases identical to TRBD1. Germline CDR1 MGHRA, CDR2 YSYEKL. J lost 4 bases, V lost 0 bases, and 4 bases had no gene match. This CDR3 contains 15 residues. In nucleotides, the CDR3 is TGCGCCAGCAGCCAAGAATCGACAGGGGGGTACGAGCAGTACTTC. It codes for CASSQESTGGYEQYF.

The genes are TRBV7-9 and TRBJ2-3, with 11 bases matching TRBD2. The germline V gene has CDR1 SEHNR and CDR2 FQNEAQ (reference sequence). The CDR3 runs 12 residues. Trimming cost V 4 bases and J 9 bases; bases outside gene matches: 0. The CDR3, as DNA: TGTGCCAGCAGCTCTAGCGGGAGGACGCAGTATTTT. Protein sequence: CASSSSGRTQYF. Filled out from reference TRBV7-9 and TRBJ2-3, the complete variable domain reads DTGVSQNPRHKITKRGQNVTFRCDPISEHNRLYWYRQTLGQGPEFLTYFQNEAQLEKSRLLSDRFSAERPKGSFSTLEIQRTEQGDSAMYLCASSSSGRTQYFGPGTRLTVL.